This T cell receptor (beta chain) comes out of a study of breast tumors, draining lymph nodes, adjacent tissues. Study results and limitations: Luminal-like breast cancer showed significantly higher tumor–nontumor repertoire similarity than basal-like. The lymph node origin of tumor T cells was framed as consistent with a hypothesis, not demonstrated. Data fit most tumor T cells coming from lymph node, expanding in tumor. Tumors had less TCR diversity than lymph nodes, more than nontumor tissue.

Trimming took 1 base from V and 6 from J, leaving 7 bases between them. The germline V gene encodes CDR1 LNHDA and CDR2 SQIVND (reference sequence). The CDR3 consists of 13 residues. TCRdb re-analysed the multiplex PCR reads in MiXCR, keeping a single row per CDR3 protein. The table lists about 110,000 distinct CDR3 sequences, 30% of them singletons. Breast cancer patients provided tissue from their axillary draining lymph nodes. Many counts were recorded for this clonotype. Its antigen is unknown. This receptor was obtained from a female donor with breast cancer. Some clones in this sample may be carry-over from other donors' samples. Source material: axillary lymph node tissue. The rearrangement uses TRBV19 and TRBJ2-1; D uncertain. This CDR3 is CASSIVGLNEQFF. The DNA for the CDR3 is TGTGCCAGTAGTATAGTTGGCCTCAATGAGCAGTTCTTC.